This TCR beta chain was sequenced for a study of patients and donors after allogeneic stem cell transplantation. TCRdb reanalysed the RT-PCR reads using MiXCR and keeps one entry per CDR3 protein. The sample has 50,000 to 60,000 distinct CDR3 sequences, 13% seen once. This clonotype was observed at least ten times. The CDR3 has 15 amino acids. Trimming shortened V by 1 base and J by 0 bases, and 7 bases separated the two germline ends. From germline, CDR1 is SGHTA and CDR2 FQGNSA. The sequencing input was blood, either unsorted or a sorted T cell fraction (not recorded which). This TCR was sampled from a human donor who was either an allogeneic HSCT recipient or a stem cell or donor lymphocyte infusion donor (not recorded which). It is not recorded whose cells these are; they may come from a transplant donor. The V and J genes are TRBV7-2 and TRBJ1-3; no firm D call. CDR3 coding DNA: TGTGCCAGCAGCTTAGAACGGGGCTCTGGAAACACCATATATTTT. It specifies CASSLERGSGNTIYF.